This record looks at one TCR beta chain sequence and its context. The antigen remains undetermined. Use of 60 Vbeta and 13 Jbeta primers characterized the PCR. The protocol was immunoSEQ multiplex PCR, while the TCRdb copy is restricted to in-frame clones and leaves out a portion. This sample has about 140,000 clones, with about 80% found just once. This record belongs to a study of cytomegalovirus exposure and HLA in healthy donors. Study results and limitations: The study listed some 160 cytomegalovirus-associated TCR beta chains. After further analysis at a later stage, 16,951 TCR beta sequences were associated with HLA alleles at 0.05 false discovery rate. An apparent linkage of common viral pathogens to several of the most significant clusters emerged in a later analysis.

Sequenced sample: PBMCs. This TCR was recovered from a man aged 30-40 years in good health and CMV-seronegative.

The CDR3 coding sequence is TGTGCCAGCTCACTTTTTGAGGCGGGAGCCCGACTCTACGAGCAGTACTTC. It specifies CASSLFEAGARLYEQYF. The V gene is TRBV18, the J gene TRBJ2-7, with 7 bases identical to TRBD2. CDR1 and CDR2 from the germline V gene are KGHSH and LQKENI. Trimming at V came to 4 bases and at J to 3 bases, leaving 15 bases not matched to a gene. CDR3 length equals 17 residues.